This entry features one T cell receptor (beta chain) sequence. The sample is drawn from a study of radiation and T cells in renal cell carcinoma. Time point: baseline pretreatment blood. As to treatment: 15 Gy SBRT to primary tumor, nephrectomy 4 weeks later. Data came from immunoSEQ multiplex PCR; TCRdb stores just in-frame clones and leaves some out. The sample consists of roughly 53,000 clones, roughly 80% of them appearing once. CDR1 and CDR2 from the germline V gene are LNHDA and SQIVND (reference sequence). V lost 3 bases and J lost 4, with 18 bases in between. The CDR3 runs to 16 residues. Sample: blood, taken from a patient whose treatment included radiotherapy and nephrectomy. The V gene is TRBV19, the J gene TRBJ1-2; D not resolved. The receptor's source is a woman in her seventies with renal cell carcinoma. The CDR3 region has the DNA TGTGCCAGTAGTATCCACTTGGGTACTGGTACCTATGGCTACACCTTC. It encodes CASSIHLGTGTYGYTF.